This is a list of T cell receptor beta chains from one sample in a study of cytomegalovirus exposure and HLA in healthy donors. Here immunoSEQ multiplex PCR was the method, and the copy in TCRdb shows in-frame clones only, minus some. The repertoire holds 50,000 to 65,000 clones, about four fifths seen once, with roughly 47% in the top ten. The source material was PBMCs. These receptors originate from a middle-aged man in good health and CMV-seropositive. Each CDR3 is given without its conserved first and last residue.

TRBV30 AWSTRGYEQY
TRBV5-1 ASSPLLAGAYNEQF
TRBV5-3 ARSLTSEETQY
TRBV7-2 ASSSARPGAGEDGYT
TRBV7-2 ASSSVSLGRGYTEAF
TRBV23-1 ASTWDRSYEQY
TRBV7-7 ASSLGTTSNEQF
TRBV5-5 ASRKTNSNTGELF
TRBV29-1 SVQLTGGYNSPLH
TRBV13 ASSLQTDTQY
TRBV6-1 ASSVALPGVGETQY
TRBV30 AWSFGVGTDTQY
TRBV5-6 ASSYNGQGDVYGYT
TRBV7-2 ASRTDRGLANTGELF
TRBV21-1 ASSSSPGQGLREGLETQY
TRBV7-2 ASSLVPSGWNEQF
TRBV2 ASSEKYARGAYEQY
TRBV5-6 ASSRKGSGDTQY
TRBV4-1 ASSQGHETSGANVLT
TRBV30 ACRLDSNQPQH
TRBV6-5 ASSEAGGVKQY
TRBV7-6 ASSSPGEQGNTIY
TRBV6-5 ASSVVAGDPYEQY
TRBV4-3 ASSQDLIVLISNEQF
TRBV11-3 ASSPVRGSYEQY
TRBV2 ASSDQGNTGELF
TRBV5-1 ASSLRAGSEETQY
TRBV30 AWSVRTGNQPQH
TRBV28 ASSFARNLAKNIQY
TRBV10-2 ASSELSSYNSPLH
TRBV5-8 ASSSDRGREQY
TRBV27 ASSLQGTLYEQY
TRBV7-8 ASSPLPGQGKIEQF
TRBV7-2 ASSFGGASTDTQY
TRBV9 ASSAPPLYEQY
TRBV19 ASSRWGQGRDEQF
TRBV28 ASSSFNQPQH
TRBV27 ASSLLGGTETQY
TRBV6-6 ASSYSHTNTEAF
TRBV7-2 ASSSRGISGYT
TRBV19 ASSIVSHNEQF
TRBV7-2 ASSLVTGETEAF
TRBV7-9 ASSLITGGNEKLF
TRBV11-3 ASSLRTGLEQY
TRBV5-4 ASSLRSSGENTGELF
TRBV6-1 ASWAYTNTEAF
TRBV29-1 SVVGRLNTEAF
TRBV6-1 ASSEGQVNTEAF
TRBV5-1 ASRDMTGGARNTEAF
TRBV6-1 ASRNPRLVGNEQF
TRBV7-2 ASSLVEGTGELF
TRBV30 AWRPGVNQPQH
TRBV6-5 ASSYGTGLGYT
TRBV9 ASSTGLAGYEQY
TRBV25-1 ASTSTGGGGIQY
TRBV5-1 ASSFQTGGNYGYT
TRBV9 ASSIAVTSTDTQY
TRBV7-2 ASSPWHGDTQY
TRBV7-2 ASSLGDWSGETQY
TRBV5-1 ASSLTLGLNTEAI